This T cell receptor beta chain stems from a study of cytomegalovirus exposure and HLA in healthy donors. Study-level points and caveats: Later analysis placed DRB1 highest and HLA-C lowest in TCR association rates, which differed by HLA locus. In a later analysis, productive TCRs from donors in an Asian-associated ancestry cluster reportedly carried fewer N-insertions than the cohort mean. Later analysis found that TCR beta chains associated with HLA were more clonally expanded than other, equally common chains.

On this clone: Antigen unknown.

Trimming took off 6 bases at V and 4 bases at J, with 13 bases between the two ends. The germline V gene has CDR1 MDHEN and CDR2 SYDVKM. The CDR3 sequence is 13 residues long. The PCR employed 60 Vbeta primers together with 13 Jbeta primers. TCRdb's copy holds only in-frame clones and misses some; the assay was immunoSEQ multiplex PCR. The sample shows about 88,000 clones, roughly 63% of them seen only once. This chain joins TRBV28 and TRBJ2-7; D might be TRBD1 (6 bases). This clonotype was obtained from a man between 50 and 59 years old in good health and CMV-seronegative. What was sequenced was PBMCs. CDR3 loop: CASSRTGFYEQYF. The CDR3 DNA follows: TGTGCCAGCAGCCGTACAGGGTTTTACGAGCAGTACTTC.